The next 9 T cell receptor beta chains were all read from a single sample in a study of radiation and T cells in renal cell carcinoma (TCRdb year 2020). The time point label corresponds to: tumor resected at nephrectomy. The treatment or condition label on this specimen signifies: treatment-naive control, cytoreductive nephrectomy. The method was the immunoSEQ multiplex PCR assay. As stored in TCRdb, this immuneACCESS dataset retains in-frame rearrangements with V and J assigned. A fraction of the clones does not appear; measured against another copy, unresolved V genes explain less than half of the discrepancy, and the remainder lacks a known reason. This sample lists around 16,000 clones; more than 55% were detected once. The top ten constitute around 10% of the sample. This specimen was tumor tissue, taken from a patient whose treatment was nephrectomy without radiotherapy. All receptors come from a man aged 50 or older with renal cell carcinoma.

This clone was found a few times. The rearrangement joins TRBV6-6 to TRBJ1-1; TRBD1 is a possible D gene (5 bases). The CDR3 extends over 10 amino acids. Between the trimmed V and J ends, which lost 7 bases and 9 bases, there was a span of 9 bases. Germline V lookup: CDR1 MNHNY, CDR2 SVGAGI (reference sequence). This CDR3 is CASTGVQAFF. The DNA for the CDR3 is TGTGCCAGCACGGGGGTGCAAGCTTTCTTT.

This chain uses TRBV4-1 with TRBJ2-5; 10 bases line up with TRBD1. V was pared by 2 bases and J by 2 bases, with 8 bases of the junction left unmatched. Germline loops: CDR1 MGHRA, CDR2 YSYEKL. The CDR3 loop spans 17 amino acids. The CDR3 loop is CASSQSPTGGYQETQYF. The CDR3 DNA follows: TGCGCCAGCAGCCAATCCCCGACAGGGGGCTATCAAGAGACCCAGTACTTC.

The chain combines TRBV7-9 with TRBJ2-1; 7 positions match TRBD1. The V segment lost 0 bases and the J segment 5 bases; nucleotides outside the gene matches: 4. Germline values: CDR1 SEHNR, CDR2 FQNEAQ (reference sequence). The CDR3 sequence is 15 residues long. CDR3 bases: TGTGCCAGCAGCTTAGCCGGGACAGCTAACAATGAGCAGTTCTTC. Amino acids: CASSLAGTANNEQFF. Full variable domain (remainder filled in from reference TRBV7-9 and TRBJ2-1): DTGVSQNPRHKITKRGQNVTFRCDPISEHNRLYWYRQTLGQGPEFLTYFQNEAQLEKSRLLSDRFSAERPKGSFSTLEIQRTEQGDSAMYLCASSLAGTANNEQFFGPGTRLTVL.

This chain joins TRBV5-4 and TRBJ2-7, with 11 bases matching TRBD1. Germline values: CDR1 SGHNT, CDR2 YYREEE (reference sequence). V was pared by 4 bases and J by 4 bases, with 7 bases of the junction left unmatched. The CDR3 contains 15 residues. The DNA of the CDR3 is TGTGCCAGCAGCAACCGGGACAGGGGGATTTACGAGCAGTACTTC. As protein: CASSNRDRGIYEQYF. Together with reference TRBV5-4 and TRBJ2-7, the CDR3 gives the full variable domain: ETGVTQSPTHLIKTRGQQVTLRCSSQSGHNTVSWYQQALGQGPQFIFQYYREEENGRGNFPPRFSGLQFPNYSSELNVNALELDDSALYLCASSNRDRGIYEQYFGPGTRLTVT.

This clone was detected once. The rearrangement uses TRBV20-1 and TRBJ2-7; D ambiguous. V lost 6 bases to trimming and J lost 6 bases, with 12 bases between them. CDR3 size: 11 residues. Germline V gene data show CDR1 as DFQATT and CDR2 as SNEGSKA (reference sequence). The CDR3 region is CSAPGPLEQYF. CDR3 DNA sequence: TGCAGTGCCCCGGGTCCACTCGAGCAGTACTTC.

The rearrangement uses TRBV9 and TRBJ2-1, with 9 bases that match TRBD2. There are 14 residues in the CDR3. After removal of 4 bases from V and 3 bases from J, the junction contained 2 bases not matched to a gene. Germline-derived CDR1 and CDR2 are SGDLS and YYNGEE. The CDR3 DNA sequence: TGTGCCAGCAGCACTAGCGGGTACTACAATGAGCAGTTCTTC. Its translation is CASSTSGYYNEQFF.

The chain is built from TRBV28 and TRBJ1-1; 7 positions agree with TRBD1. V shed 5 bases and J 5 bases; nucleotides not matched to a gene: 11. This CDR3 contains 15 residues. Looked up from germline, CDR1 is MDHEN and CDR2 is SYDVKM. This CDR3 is CASSTRQGSDTEAFF. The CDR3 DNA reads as TGTGCCAGCAGTACGCGACAGGGAAGTGATACTGAAGCTTTCTTT.

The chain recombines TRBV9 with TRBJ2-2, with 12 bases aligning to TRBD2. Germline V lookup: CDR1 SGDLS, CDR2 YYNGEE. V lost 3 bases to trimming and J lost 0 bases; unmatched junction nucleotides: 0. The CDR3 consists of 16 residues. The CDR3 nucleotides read TGTGCCAGCAGCGCTAGCGGGGGGGCGAACACCGGGGAGCTGTTTTTT. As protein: CASSASGGANTGELFF.

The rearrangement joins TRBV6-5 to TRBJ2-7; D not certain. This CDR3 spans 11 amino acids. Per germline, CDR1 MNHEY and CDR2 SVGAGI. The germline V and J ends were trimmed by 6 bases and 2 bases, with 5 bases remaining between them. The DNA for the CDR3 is TGTGCCAGCAGGTCAACCTACGAGCAGTACTTC. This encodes CASRSTYEQYF.